Shown below are 5 T cell receptor beta chains from a single sample sequenced in a study of Ad26.COV2.S vaccination and SARS-CoV-2 variants (dated by TCRdb to 2020 to 2022). Library construction relied on the immunoSEQ multiplex PCR assay. This immuneACCESS table, as held by TCRdb, lists in-frame sequences with V and J called but not all clones. Of the missing ones, under half trace to an unresolved V gene in checked studies; the others have no known cause. The sample yields fewer than 150,000 clones; 75% to 90% were counted once. The top ten clones comprise 5% of the sample. This specimen's time point label, interpreted: individuals recovered from natural SARS-CoV-2 infection. Sequenced here: peripheral blood, sampled after recovery from COVID-19. These TCRs come from a human donor who had recovered from COVID-19.

The chain uses TRBV9 and TRBJ2-2; TRBD1 aligns across 11 bases. Germline CDR1 SGDLS, CDR2 YYNGEE. Germline trimming cut 0 bases from V and 7 bases from J; bases unmatched to any gene: 8. This CDR3 is built from 17 residues. CDR3 protein: CASSVAEDRGRSGELFF. In nucleotides, the CDR3 is TGTGCCAGCAGCGTAGCGGAGGACAGGGGGCGGAGCGGGGAGCTGTTTTTT.

V usage is TRBV5-8 and J usage is TRBJ2-1; D possibly matches TRBD1 or TRBD2 (6 bases each). Germline CDR1 is SGHTS and CDR2 is YDEGEE. Trimming shortened V by 1 base and J by 0 bases, and 8 bases separated the two germline ends. The CDR3 has 15 residues. CDR3 sequence reads: CASSLWGASYNEQFF. CDR3 DNA sequence: TGTGCCAGCAGCTTGTGGGGGGCCTCCTACAATGAGCAGTTCTTC.

The rearrangement joins TRBV20-1 to TRBJ1-1, with D maybe TRBD1 (6 bases). Per germline, CDR1 DFQATT and CDR2 SNEGSKA (reference sequence). CDR3 length: 14 amino acids. V dropped 3 bases and J dropped 4 bases, with 15 bases sitting between them. Written as DNA, the CDR3 is TGCAGTGCTAGTGGGATACAGGGAGGCACTGAAGCTTTCTTT. Its translation: CSASGIQGGTEAFF.

The chain has TRBV11-3 and TRBJ2-7; D unclear. Trimming removed 1 base from V and 1 base from J, with 8 bases in between. Germline V gene data show CDR1 as SGHNT and CDR2 as YENEEA. The CDR3 runs to 14 residues. CDR3 region: CASSLGSGSYEQYF. The CDR3 coding sequence is TGTGCCAGCAGCTTAGGTTCCGGATCCTACGAGCAGTACTTC. Looking up the rest from reference TRBV11-3 and TRBJ2-7 gives the full variable domain: EAGVVQSPRYKIIEKKQPVAFWCNPISGHNTLYWYLQNLGQGPELLIRYENEEAVDDSQLPKDRFSAERLKGVDSTLKIQPAELGDSAVYLCASSLGSGSYEQYFGPGTRLTVT.

This CDR3 reads CASRAGQNNQPQHF. The CDR3 DNA reads as TGTGCCAGCAGGGCGGGACAGAATAATCAGCCCCAGCATTTT. This rearrangement joins TRBV2 to TRBJ1-5; 7 bases agree with TRBD1. This CDR3 has 14 amino acids. Germline V gives CDR1 SNHLY, CDR2 FYNNEI. After removal of 6 bases from V and 4 bases from J, the junction contained 6 bases not matched to a gene.